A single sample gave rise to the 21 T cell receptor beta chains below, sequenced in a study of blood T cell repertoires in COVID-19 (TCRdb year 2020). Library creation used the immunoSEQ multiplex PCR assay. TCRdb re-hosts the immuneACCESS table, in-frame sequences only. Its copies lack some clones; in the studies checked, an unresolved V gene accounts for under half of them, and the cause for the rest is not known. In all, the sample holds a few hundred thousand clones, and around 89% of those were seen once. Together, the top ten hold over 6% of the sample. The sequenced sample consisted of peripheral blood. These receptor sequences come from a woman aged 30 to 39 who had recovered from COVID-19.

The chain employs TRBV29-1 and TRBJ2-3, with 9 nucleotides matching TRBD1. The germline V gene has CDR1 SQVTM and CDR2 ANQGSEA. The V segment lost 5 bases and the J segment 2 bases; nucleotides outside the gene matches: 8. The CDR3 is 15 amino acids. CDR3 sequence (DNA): TGCAGCGTTACGTCGACAGGGGGAAACACAGATACGCAGTATTTT. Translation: CSVTSTGGNTDTQYF.

The CDR3 loop reads CATSDGSRQGDGNTIYF. The CDR3 DNA follows: TGTGCCACCAGTGATGGATCCCGACAGGGTGACGGAAACACCATATATTTT. This chain joins TRBV24-1 and TRBJ1-3, with TRBD1 identical over 7 bases. Unmatched junction bases numbered 11, after V lost 3 bases and J lost 4 bases. CDR3 length: 17 amino acids. Germline CDR1 and CDR2: KGHDR and SFDVKD.

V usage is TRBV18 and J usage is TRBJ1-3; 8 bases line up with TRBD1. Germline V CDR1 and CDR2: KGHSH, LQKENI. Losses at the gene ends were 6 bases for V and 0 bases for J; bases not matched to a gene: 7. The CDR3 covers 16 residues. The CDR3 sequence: CASSGQGAFSGNTIYF. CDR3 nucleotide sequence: TGTGCCAGCTCCGGACAGGGCGCCTTCTCTGGAAACACCATATATTTT. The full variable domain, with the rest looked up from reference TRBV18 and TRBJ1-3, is NAGVMQNPRHLVRRRGQEARLRCSPMKGHSHVYWYRQLPEEGLKFMVYLQKENIIDESGMPKERFSAEFPKEGPSILRIQQVVRGDSAAYFCASSGQGAFSGNTIYFGEGSWLTVV.

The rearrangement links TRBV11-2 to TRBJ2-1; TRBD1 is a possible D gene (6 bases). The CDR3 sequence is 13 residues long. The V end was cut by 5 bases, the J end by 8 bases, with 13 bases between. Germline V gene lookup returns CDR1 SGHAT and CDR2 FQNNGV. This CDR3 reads CASSPEQGHEQFF. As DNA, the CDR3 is TGTGCCAGCAGCCCGGAACAGGGCCATGAGCAGTTCTTC.

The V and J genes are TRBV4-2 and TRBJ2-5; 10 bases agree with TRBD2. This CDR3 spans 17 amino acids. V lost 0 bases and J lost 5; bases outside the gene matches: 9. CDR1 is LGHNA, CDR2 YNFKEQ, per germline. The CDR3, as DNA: TGTGCCAGCAGCCAAGAAAAGGCAGCGGGGGGGCAGGAGACCCAGTACTTC. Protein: CASSQEKAAGGQETQYF.

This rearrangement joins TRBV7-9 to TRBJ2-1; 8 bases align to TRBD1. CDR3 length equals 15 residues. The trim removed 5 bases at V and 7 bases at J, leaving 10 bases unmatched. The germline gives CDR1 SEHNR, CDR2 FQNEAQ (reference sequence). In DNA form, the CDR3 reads TGTGCCAGCAGCCTGGACAGGGCGTGGCTTAATGAGCAGTTCTTC. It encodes CASSLDRAWLNEQFF.

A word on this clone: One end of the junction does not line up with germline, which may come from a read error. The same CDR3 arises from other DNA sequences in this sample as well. The CDR3 here is CASSLAVGTGDEQYF. The CDR3 DNA reads as TGTGCCAGCAGCTTAGCGGTCGGGACAGGGGACGAACAGTACTTC. The chain uses TRBV7-6 and TRBJ2-7, with 10 bases fitting TRBD1. This CDR3 has 15 residues. The germline CDR1 and CDR2 sequences are SGHVS and FNYEAQ.

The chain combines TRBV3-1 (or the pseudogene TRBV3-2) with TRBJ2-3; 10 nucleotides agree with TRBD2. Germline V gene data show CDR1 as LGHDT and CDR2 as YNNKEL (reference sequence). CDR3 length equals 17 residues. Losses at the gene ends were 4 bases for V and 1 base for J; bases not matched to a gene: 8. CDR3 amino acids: CASSPKRGGPGTDTQYF. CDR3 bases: TGTGCCAGCAGCCCAAAGCGGGGGGGCCCGGGCACAGATACGCAGTATTTT.

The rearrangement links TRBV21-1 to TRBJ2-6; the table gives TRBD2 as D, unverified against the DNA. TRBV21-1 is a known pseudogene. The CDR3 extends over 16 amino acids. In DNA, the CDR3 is TGTGCCAGCAGCAAGAGAGGTTACTCTGGGGCCAACGTCCTGACTTTC. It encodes CASSKRGYSGANVLTF.

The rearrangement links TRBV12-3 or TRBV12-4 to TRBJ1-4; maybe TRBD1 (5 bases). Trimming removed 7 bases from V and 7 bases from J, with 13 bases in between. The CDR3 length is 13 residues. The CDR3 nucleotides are TGTGCCAGCAACCTGGGGCAGTCTGAAAAACTGTTTTTT. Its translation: CASNLGQSEKLFF.

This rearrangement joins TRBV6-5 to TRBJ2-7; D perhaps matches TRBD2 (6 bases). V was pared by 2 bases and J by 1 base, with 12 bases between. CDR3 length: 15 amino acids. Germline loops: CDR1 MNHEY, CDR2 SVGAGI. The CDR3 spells CASSYRRERSYEQYF. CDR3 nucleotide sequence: TGTGCCAGCAGTTACCGGCGGGAAAGATCCTACGAGCAGTACTTC.

CDR3 amino acids: CASSLDGAWGEKLFF. Here the CDR3 DNA reads TGCGCCAGCAGCTTGGATGGGGCTTGGGGTGAAAAACTGTTTTTT. The chain uses TRBV5-1 and TRBJ1-4, with a weak D call TRBD1 (5 bases). The CDR3 has 15 residues. Trimming took 0 bases from V and 7 from J, leaving 13 bases between them. Germline V gene sequence: CDR1 SGHRS, CDR2 YFSETQ. The entire variable domain, with the rest obtained from reference TRBV5-1 and TRBJ1-4, is as follows: KAGVTQTPRYLIKTRGQQVTLSCSPISGHRSVSWYQQTPGQGLQFLFEYFSETQRNKGNFPGRFSGRQFSNSRSEMNVSTLELGDSALYLCASSLDGAWGEKLFFGSGTQLSVL.

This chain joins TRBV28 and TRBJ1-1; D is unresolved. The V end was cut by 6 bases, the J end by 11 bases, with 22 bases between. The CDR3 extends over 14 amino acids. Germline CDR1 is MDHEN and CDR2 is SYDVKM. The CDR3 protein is CASSRIFTPLRAFF. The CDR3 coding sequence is TGTGCCAGCAGCCGTATATTCACCCCCCTCCGGGCTTTCTTT.

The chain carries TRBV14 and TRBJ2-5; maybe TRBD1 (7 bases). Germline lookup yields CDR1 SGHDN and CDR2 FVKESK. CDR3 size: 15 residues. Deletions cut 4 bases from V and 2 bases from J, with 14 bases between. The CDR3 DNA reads TGTGCCAGCAGCCGACTTCAGGGGGGACAAGAGACCCAGTACTTC. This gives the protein CASSRLQGGQETQYF.

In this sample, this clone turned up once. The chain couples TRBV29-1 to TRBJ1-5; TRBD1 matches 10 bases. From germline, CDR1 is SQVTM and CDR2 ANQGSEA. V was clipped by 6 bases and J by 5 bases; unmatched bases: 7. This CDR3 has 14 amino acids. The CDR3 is CSVAGQGGDQPQHF. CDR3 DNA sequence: TGCAGCGTGGCTGGACAGGGGGGAGATCAGCCCCAGCATTTT.

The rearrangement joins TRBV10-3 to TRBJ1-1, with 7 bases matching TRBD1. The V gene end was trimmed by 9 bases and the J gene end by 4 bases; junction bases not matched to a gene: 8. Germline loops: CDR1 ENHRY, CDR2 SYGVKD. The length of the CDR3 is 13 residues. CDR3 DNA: TGTGCCATGAACTCCGGGACAGCCACTGAAGCTTTCTTT. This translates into CAMNSGTATEAFF.

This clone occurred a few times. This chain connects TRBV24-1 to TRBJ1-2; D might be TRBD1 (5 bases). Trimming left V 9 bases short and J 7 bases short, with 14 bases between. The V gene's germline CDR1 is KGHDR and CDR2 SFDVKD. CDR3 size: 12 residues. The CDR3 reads CATAGEGSGYTF. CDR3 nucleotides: TGTGCCACCGCCGGGGAGGGGAGTGGCTACACCTTC.

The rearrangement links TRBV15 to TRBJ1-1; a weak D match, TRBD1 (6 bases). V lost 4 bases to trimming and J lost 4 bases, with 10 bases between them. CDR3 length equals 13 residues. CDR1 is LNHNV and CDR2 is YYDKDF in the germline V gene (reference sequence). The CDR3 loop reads CATSNRGATEAFF. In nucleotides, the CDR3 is TGTGCCACCAGCAATCGGGGGGCCACTGAAGCTTTCTTT.

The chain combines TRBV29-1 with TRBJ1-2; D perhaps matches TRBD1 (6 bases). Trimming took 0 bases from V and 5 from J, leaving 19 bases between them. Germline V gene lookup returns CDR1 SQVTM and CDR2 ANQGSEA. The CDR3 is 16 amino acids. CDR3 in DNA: TGCAGCGTTGAAGATCGAGGTTGGACAGACCCTTATGGCTACACCTTC. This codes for CSVEDRGWTDPYGYTF. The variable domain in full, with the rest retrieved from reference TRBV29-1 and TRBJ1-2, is SAVISQKPSRDICQRGTSLTIQCQVDSQVTMMFWYRQQPGQSLTLIATANQGSEATYESGFVIDKFPISRPNLTFSTLTVSNMSPEDSSIYLCSVEDRGWTDPYGYTFGSGTRLTVV.

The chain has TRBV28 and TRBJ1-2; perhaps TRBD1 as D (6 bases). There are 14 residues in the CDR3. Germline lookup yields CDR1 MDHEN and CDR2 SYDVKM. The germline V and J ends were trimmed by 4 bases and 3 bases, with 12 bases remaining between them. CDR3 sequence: CASSSRDRYYGYTF. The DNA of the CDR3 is TGTGCCAGCAGTTCACGAGACAGGTACTATGGCTACACCTTC.

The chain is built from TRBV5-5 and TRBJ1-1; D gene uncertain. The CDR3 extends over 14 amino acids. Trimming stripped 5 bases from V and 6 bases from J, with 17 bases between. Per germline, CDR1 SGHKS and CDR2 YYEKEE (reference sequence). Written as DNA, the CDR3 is TGTGCCAGCAGGTTCGTGGCGGATTTACCTGAAGCTTTCTTT. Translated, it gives CASRFVADLPEAFF.